This T cell receptor beta chain comes out of a study of regulatory T cells in long-lasting Graves disease. There are many counts of this clonotype. Library construction for TCR beta used iRepertoire HTBI primers and Arm-PCR of CDR3 regions. Via MiXCR, TCRdb re-called the multiplex PCR reads, giving one row per CDR3 protein. The sample records a few hundred thousand distinct CDR3 sequences, approximately 20% being singletons. The CDR3 consists of 14 residues. With 1 base clipped from V and 7 bases from J, the junction kept 4 bases outside the gene matches. CDR1 and CDR2 (germline): SGHAT, FQNNGV. Sample time point: newly diagnosed GD, antithyroid drugs for less than 3 months. PBMC RNA was the source of the TCR library.

The TCR was taken from a female donor with Graves disease. This chain connects TRBV11-2 to TRBJ2-1, with 7 bases aligning to TRBD2. The source material was peripheral blood mononuclear cells (PBMCs), sampled at new diagnosis, from a patient treated with antithyroid drugs. As DNA, the CDR3 is TGTGCCAGCAGCTTAGGGTCACTAGCGAATGAGCAGTTCTTC. This sequence encodes CASSLGSLANEQFF.